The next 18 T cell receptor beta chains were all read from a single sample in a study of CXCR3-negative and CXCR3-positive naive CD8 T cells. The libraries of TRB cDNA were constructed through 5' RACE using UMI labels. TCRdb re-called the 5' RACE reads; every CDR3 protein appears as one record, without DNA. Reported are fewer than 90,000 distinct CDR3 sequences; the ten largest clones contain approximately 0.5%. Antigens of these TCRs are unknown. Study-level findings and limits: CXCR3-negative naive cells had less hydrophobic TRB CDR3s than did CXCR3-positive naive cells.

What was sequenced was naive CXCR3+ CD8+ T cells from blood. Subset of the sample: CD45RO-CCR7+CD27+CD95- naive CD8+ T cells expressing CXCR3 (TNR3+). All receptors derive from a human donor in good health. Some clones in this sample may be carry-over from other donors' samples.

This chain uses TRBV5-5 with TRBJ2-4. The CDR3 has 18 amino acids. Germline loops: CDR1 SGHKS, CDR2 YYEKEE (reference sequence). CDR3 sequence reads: CASSLAPLGRGGKNIQYF.

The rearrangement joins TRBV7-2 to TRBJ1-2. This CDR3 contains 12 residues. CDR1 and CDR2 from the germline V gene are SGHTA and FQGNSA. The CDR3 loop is CASTRDFYGYTF.

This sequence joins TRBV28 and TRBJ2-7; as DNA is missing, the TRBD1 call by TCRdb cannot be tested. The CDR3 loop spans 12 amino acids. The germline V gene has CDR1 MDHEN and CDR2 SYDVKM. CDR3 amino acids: CASRTDQYEQYF.

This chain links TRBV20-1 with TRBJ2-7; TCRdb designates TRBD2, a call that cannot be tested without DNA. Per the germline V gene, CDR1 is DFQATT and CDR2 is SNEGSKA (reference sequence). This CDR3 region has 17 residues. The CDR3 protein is CSAVGLAGTLSSYEQYF.

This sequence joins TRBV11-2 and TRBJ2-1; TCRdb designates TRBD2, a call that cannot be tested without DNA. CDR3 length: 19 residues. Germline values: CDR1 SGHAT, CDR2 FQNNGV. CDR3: CASSSLRGLAGAFYNEQFF.

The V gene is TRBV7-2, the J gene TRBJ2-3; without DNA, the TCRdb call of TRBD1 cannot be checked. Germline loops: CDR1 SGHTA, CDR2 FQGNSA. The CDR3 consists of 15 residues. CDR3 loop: CASSRLPVSADTQYF.

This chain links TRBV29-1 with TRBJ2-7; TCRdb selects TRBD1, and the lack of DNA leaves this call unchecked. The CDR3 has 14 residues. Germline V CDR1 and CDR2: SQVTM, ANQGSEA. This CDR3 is CSVRAPGGSYEQYF.

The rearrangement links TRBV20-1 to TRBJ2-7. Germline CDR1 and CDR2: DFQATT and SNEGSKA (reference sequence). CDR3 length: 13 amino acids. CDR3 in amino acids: CSARRQFSYEQYF.

The CDR3 sequence: CSVLLRDRRNNEQFF. The rearrangement joins TRBV29-1 to TRBJ2-1; TCRdb calls TRBD1, which cannot be checked without DNA. CDR3 length: 15 amino acids. Germline assignment: CDR1 SQVTM and CDR2 ANQGSEA.

The CDR3 sequence is CAISASRQGTPYEQYF. The chain is built from TRBV10-3 and TRBJ2-7; TCRdb lists TRBD1, though no DNA is available to test this call. This CDR3 has 16 amino acids. CDR1 and CDR2 (germline): ENHRY, SYGVKD.

The CDR3 region is CASSSLGTGGPLHF. This chain joins TRBV28 and TRBJ1-6; TCRdb outputs TRBD1, but without DNA this stays unchecked. Germline V gene data show CDR1 as MDHEN and CDR2 as SYDVKM. This CDR3 is built from 14 residues.

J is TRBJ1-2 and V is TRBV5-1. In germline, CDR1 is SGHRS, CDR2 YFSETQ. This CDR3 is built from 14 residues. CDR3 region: CARPVGGENYGYTF.

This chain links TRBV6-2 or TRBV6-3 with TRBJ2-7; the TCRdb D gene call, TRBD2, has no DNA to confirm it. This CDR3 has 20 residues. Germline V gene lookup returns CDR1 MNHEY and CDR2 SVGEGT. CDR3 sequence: CASSYEPGLAGTPFNYEQYF.

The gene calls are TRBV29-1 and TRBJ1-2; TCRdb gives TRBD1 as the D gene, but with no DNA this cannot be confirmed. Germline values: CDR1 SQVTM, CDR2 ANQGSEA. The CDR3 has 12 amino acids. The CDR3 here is CSAPDRGSGYTF.

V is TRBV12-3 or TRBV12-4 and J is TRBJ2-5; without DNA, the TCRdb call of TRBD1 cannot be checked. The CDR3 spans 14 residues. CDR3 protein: CASSFSPGVPTQYF.

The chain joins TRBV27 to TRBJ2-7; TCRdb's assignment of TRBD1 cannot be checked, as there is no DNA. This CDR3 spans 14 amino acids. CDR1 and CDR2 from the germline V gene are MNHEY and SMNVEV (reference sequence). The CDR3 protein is CASKPIGTGYEQYF.

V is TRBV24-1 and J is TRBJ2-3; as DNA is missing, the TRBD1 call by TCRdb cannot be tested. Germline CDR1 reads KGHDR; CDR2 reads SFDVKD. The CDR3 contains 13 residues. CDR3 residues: CAITTGEGGTQYF.

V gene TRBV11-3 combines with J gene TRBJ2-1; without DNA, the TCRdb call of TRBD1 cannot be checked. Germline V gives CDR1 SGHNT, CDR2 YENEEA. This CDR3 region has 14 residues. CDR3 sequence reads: CASSFFGAGNEQFF.